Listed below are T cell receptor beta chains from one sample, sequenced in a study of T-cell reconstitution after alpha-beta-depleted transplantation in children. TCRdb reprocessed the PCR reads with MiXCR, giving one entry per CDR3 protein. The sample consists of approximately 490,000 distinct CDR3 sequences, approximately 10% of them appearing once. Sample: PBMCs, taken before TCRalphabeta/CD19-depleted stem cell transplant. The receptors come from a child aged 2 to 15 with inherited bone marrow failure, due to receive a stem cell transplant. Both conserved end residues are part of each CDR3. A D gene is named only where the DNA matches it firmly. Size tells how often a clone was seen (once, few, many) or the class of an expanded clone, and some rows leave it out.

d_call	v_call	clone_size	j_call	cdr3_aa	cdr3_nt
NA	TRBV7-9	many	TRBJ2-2	CASSLARGQRNTGELFF	TGTGCCAGCAGCTTAGCGCGAGGGCAGCGGAACACCGGGGAGCTGTTTTTT
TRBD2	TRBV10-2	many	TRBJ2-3	CASSERAGGHTDTQYF	TGCGCCAGCAGTGAGCGGGCGGGAGGACACACAGATACGCAGTATTTT
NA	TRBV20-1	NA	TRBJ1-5	CSARGGQQPQHF	TGCAGTGCTAGAGGGGGCCAACAGCCCCAGCATTTT
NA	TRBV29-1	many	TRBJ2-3	CSVPQHGTPDGGDTQYF	TGCAGCGTCCCCCAACACGGGACTCCCGATGGTGGGGATACGCAGTATTTT
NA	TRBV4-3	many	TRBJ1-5	CASSQDIQGNQPQHF	TGCGCCAGCAGCCAAGATATACAGGGCAATCAGCCCCAGCATTTT
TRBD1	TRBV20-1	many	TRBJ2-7	CSARDTRTGGDEQYF	TGCAGTGCTAGAGATACGCGGACAGGGGGAGACGAGCAGTACTTC
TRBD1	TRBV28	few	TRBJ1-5	CASSLSGTGADQPQHF	TGTGCCAGCAGTTTGTCCGGGACAGGGGCAGATCAGCCCCAGCATTTT
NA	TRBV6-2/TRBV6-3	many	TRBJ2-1	CASSYSRSVRAYNEQFF	TGTGCCAGCAGTTACTCGAGATCGGTTAGGGCATACAATGAGCAGTTCTTC
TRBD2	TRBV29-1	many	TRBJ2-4	CSVGGLAGVGAKNIQYF	TGCAGCGTTGGAGGACTAGCGGGAGTTGGGGCCAAAAACATTCAGTACTTC
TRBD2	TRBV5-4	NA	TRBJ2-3	CASSLGAGGPVDTQYF	TGTGCCAGCAGCTTGGGAGCGGGAGGACCGGTAGATACGCAGTATTTT
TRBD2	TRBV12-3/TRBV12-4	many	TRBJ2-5	CASRLAQQETQYF	TGTGCCAGCAGACTAGCGCAGCAAGAGACCCAGTACTTC
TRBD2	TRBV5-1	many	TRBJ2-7	CASSLVDGGREPYEQYF	TGCGCCAGCAGCCTCGTCGATGGCGGGAGGGAACCCTACGAGCAGTACTTC
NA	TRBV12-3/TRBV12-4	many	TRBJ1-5	CASSLQQGQPQHF	TGTGCCAGCAGTTTACAACAGGGTCAGCCCCAGCATTTT
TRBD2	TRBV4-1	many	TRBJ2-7	CASSQASGSDEQYF	TGCGCCAGCAGCCAAGCCAGCGGGAGTGACGAGCAGTACTTC
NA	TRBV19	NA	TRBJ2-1	CASSMWDGGVNEQFF	TGTGCCAGTAGTATGTGGGACGGAGGGGTCAATGAGCAGTTCTTC
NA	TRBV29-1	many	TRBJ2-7	CSFHDTFYEQYF	TGCAGTTTCCACGACACTTTCTACGAGCAGTACTTC
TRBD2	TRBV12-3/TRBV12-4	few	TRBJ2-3	CASSLEGGRSLSTDTQYF	TGTGCCAGCAGTTTAGAGGGCGGGAGGTCCCTCAGCACAGATACGCAGTATTTT
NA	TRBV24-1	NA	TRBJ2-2	CATSDPGTTGELFF	TGTGCCACCAGTGATCCTGGGACTACCGGGGAGCTGTTTTTT
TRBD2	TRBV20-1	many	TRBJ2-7	CSALRGGSEQYF	TGCAGTGCCTTACGGGGGGGGTCCGAGCAGTACTTC
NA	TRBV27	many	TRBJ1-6	CASSRFNSPLHF	TGTGCCAGCAGCAGGTTTAATTCACCCCTCCACTTT
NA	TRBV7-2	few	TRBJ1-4	CASSLGGMGEKLFF	TGTGCCAGCAGCCTCGGGGGTATGGGTGAAAAACTGTTTTTT
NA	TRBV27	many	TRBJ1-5	CASSPNGIWPGGNQPQHF	TGTGCCAGCAGTCCCAATGGTATATGGCCGGGGGGCAATCAGCCCCAGCATTTT
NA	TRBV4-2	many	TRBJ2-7	CASSQEGPFLRQYF	TGTGCCAGCAGCCAAGAGGGACCGTTCCTTCGGCAGTACTTC
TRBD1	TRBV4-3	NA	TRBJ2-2	CASSQDRAGGNTGELFF	TGCGCCAGCAGCCAAGATCGGGCAGGGGGTAACACCGGGGAGCTGTTTTTT
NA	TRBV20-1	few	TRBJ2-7	CSARDRRTAYEQYF	TGCAGTGCTAGAGATCGCCGGACAGCCTACGAGCAGTACTTC
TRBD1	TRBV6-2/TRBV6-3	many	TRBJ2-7	CASSYPTGLEQYF	TGTGCCAGCAGTTACCCGACAGGGCTCGAGCAGTACTTC
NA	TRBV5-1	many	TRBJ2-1	CASSLEPGGLIYNEQFF	TGCGCCAGCAGCTTGGAGCCGGGCGGGCTTATCTACAATGAGCAGTTCTTC
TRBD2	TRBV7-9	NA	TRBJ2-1	CASGYPASGRDNEQFF	TGTGCCAGCGGATATCCTGCTAGCGGGAGGGACAATGAGCAGTTCTTC
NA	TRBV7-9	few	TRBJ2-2	CASSLLFAGSGELFF	TGTGCCAGCAGCCTATTATTCGCAGGATCCGGGGAGCTGTTTTTT
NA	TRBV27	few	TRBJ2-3	CASSPEIPGLRTDTQYF	TGTGCCAGCAGTCCTGAGATCCCGGGACTCCGCACAGATACGCAGTATTTT
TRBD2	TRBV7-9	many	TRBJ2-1	CASSLRGPTSGGSSSF	TGTGCCAGCAGCTTAAGGGGGCCCACTAGCGGGGGGTCGTCCTCCTTC
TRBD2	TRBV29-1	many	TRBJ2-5	CSVERRPGGWGQETQYF	TGCAGCGTTGAAAGGCGGCCGGGAGGGTGGGGTCAAGAGACCCAGTACTTC
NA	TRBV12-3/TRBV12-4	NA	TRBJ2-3	CSSSLGDSFTDTQYF	TGTTCCAGCAGTTTGGGAGACAGCTTCACAGATACGCAGTATTTT
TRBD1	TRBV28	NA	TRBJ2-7	CASSIGGQPYEQYF	TGTGCCAGCAGCATAGGGGGCCAACCCTACGAGCAGTACTTC
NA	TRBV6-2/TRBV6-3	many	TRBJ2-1	CASIQGGTYNEQFF	TGTGCCAGCATCCAGGGGGGTACCTACAATGAGCAGTTCTTC
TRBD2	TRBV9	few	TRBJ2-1	CASTSGSGANEQFF	TGTGCCAGCACAAGCGGGAGCGGGGCCAATGAGCAGTTCTTC
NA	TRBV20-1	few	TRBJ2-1	CSARGQSSYNEQFF	TGCAGTGCTAGAGGCCAGAGCTCCTACAATGAGCAGTTCTTC
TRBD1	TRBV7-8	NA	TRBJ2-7	CASSLGTAGEQYF	TGTGCCAGCAGCCTCGGGACAGCTGGGGAGCAGTACTTC
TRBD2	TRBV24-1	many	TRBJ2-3	CATSDTREWSSDTQYF	TGTGCCACCAGTGATACGCGGGAGTGGAGTTCAGATACGCAGTATTTT
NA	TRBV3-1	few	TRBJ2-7	CASSQTLRNEQYF	TGTGCCAGCAGCCAGACCCTTCGGAACGAGCAGTACTTC
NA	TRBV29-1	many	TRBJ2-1	CSATTFWTNEQFF	TGCAGCGCCACAACGTTTTGGACAAATGAGCAGTTCTTC